Presented here are 6 T cell receptor beta chains from one specimen sequenced in a study of blood T cell repertoires in COVID-19. Only in-frame clones appear in the TCRdb table, and some are missing; sequencing was by immunoSEQ multiplex PCR. Here the sample spans approximately 120,000 clones, roughly four fifths being singletons. Sequenced input: peripheral blood. These receptors were collected from a human donor in a cohort sampled during active COVID-19.

The V call is TRBV3-1 (or the pseudogene TRBV3-2), the J call TRBJ1-6; possible D gene TRBD1, 5 bases. V shed 1 base and J shed 0 bases, with 13 bases lying between them. The germline CDR1 and CDR2 sequences are LGHDT and YNNKEL (reference sequence). The CDR3 has 18 residues. The CDR3 loop is CASSQGRWGGSYNSPLHF. The CDR3 nucleotides read TGTGCCAGCAGCCAAGGAAGGTGGGGGGGCTCCTATAATTCACCCCTCCACTTT.

The chain links TRBV6-5 to TRBJ2-3; 10 nucleotides line up with TRBD2. This CDR3 is built from 15 residues. Germline V gene data show CDR1 as MNHEY and CDR2 as SVGAGI. J was trimmed by 3 bases and V by 6 bases; bases with no gene match: 6. This CDR3 reads CASRSSGGRTDTQYF. CDR3 in DNA: TGTGCCAGCAGGAGTAGCGGGGGGAGAACAGATACGCAGTATTTT.

J is TRBJ2-3 and V is TRBV27; a possible D gene is TRBD1 (6 bases). The CDR3 contains 15 residues. CDR1 and CDR2 (germline): MNHEY, SMNVEV (reference sequence). V was trimmed by 5 bases and J by 4 bases, leaving 16 bases between them. CDR3: CASSSYRVRADTQYF. The CDR3 DNA reads TGTGCCAGCAGTAGCTACAGGGTTCGAGCAGATACGCAGTATTTT.

The chain employs TRBV20-1 and TRBJ1-3; 7 nucleotides agree with TRBD1. Germline CDR1 DFQATT, CDR2 SNEGSKA (reference sequence). This CDR3 spans 14 amino acids. Trimming took 3 bases from V and 3 from J; bases not matched to a gene: 5. CDR3 amino acids: CSASRGGGGNTIYF. In DNA form, the CDR3 reads TGCAGTGCTAGTAGAGGGGGCGGTGGAAACACCATATATTTT.

This clone was observed once. V is TRBV6-6 and J is TRBJ2-7; D ambiguous. The germline gives CDR1 MNHNY, CDR2 SVGAGI (reference sequence). Between the trimmed V and J ends, which lost 4 bases and 2 bases, there was a span of 15 bases. The CDR3 sequence is 15 residues long. DNA of the CDR3: TGTGCCAGCAGTTTCCCAGTCTCAGGAACCTACGAGCAGTACTTC. As protein: CASSFPVSGTYEQYF.

In its sample, this clone was seen a few times. V and J are TRBV7-9 and TRBJ2-3, with 7 bases matching TRBD1. The CDR3 runs 16 residues. Germline CDR1 and CDR2: SEHNR and FQNEAQ (reference sequence). Losses at the gene ends were 3 bases for V and 11 bases for J; bases not matched to a gene: 17. The CDR3 loop is CASSFLGQPPEEGQYF. In DNA form, the CDR3 reads TGTGCCAGCAGCTTTTTGGGACAGCCCCCGGAAGAAGGGCAGTATTTT.